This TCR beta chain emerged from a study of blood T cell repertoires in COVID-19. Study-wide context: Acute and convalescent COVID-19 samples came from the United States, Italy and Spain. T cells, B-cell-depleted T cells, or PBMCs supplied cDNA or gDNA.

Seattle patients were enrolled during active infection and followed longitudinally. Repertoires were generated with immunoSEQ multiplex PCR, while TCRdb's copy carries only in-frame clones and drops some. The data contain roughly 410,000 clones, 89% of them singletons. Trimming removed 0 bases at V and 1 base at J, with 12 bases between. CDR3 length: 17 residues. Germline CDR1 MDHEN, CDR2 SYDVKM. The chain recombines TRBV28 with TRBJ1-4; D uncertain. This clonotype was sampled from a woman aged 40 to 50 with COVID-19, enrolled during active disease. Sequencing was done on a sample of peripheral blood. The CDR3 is CASSLWRRRVTNEKLFF. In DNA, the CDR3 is TGTGCCAGCAGTTTATGGCGAAGGAGGGTAACTAATGAAAAACTGTTTTTT.